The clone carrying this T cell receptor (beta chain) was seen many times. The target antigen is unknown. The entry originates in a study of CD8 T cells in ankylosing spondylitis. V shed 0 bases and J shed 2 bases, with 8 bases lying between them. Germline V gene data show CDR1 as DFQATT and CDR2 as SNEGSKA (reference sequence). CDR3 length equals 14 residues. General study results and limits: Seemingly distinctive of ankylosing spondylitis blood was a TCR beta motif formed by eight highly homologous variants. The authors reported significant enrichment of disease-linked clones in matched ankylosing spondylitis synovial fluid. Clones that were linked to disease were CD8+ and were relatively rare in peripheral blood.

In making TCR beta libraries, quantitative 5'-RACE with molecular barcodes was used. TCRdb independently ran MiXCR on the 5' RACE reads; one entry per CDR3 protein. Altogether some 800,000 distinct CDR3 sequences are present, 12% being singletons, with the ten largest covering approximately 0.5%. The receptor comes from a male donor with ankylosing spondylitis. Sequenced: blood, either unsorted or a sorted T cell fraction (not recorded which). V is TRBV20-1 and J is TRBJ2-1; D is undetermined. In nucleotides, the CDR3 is TGCAGTGCTAGAGACGTGGGGACCTACAATGAGCAGTTCTTC. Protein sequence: CSARDVGTYNEQFF.